Shown below are 21 T cell receptor beta chains from a single sample sequenced in a study of beta chain features in type 1 diabetes (dated by TCRdb to the late 2010s). Libraries were made using the immunoSEQ multiplex PCR assay. All of the isolated RNA was reverse transcribed with the High Capacity cDNA Reverse Transcription Kit, so expressed TCRB transcripts were sequenced. TCRdb holds this immuneACCESS table with in-frame rearrangements only. Some clones are missing; in checked studies, unresolved V genes explain under half, and the rest has no known cause. In all, the sample holds around 250,000 clones, and 27% of those were seen once. 3.5% to 4.5% of the sample belongs to the ten largest clones. Sample: central memory CD4+ T cells from blood. The receptors derive from a man aged 30 to 45 in good health.

This chain connects TRBV19 to TRBJ2-7, with a possible D match to TRBD2 (5 bases). The CDR3 spans 16 residues. The germline CDR1 and CDR2 sequences are LNHDA and SQIVND (reference sequence). The V gene lost 1 base and the J gene lost 1 base, with 14 bases spanning the gap. DNA for the CDR3: TGTGCCAGTAGTATAGTGGCGGGTACCACATCCTACGAGCAGTACTTC. Translating gives CASSIVAGTTSYEQYF.

This chain connects TRBV2 to TRBJ1-1; possibly TRBD1 for D (5 bases). From germline, CDR1 is SNHLY and CDR2 FYNNEI. Trimming removed 6 bases from V and 7 bases from J, with 15 bases in between. This CDR3 has 13 residues. The CDR3 DNA reads as TGTGCCAGCAGACAGGACTCCCCTGGTGAAGCTTTCTTT. This translates into CASRQDSPGEAFF.

The chain uses TRBV27 and TRBJ2-7, with D hard to call. Germline CDR1 is MNHEY and CDR2 is SMNVEV (reference sequence). CDR3 length: 13 amino acids. V gave up 2 bases and J gave up 3 bases, with 8 bases separating them. DNA of the CDR3: TGTGCCAGCAGTTTACACCAGAACTACGAGCAGTACTTC. This translates into CASSLHQNYEQYF.

This chain uses TRBV28 with TRBJ2-5, with D perhaps assigned TRBD1 or TRBD2 (5 bases each). Germline values: CDR1 MDHEN, CDR2 SYDVKM. CDR3 length equals 14 residues. Trimming removed 3 bases at V and 0 bases at J, with 8 bases between. CDR3 sequence (DNA): TGTGCCAGCAGTTTGGGACCGTACCAAGAGACCCAGTACTTC. This encodes CASSLGPYQETQYF. The full variable domain, with the rest looked up from reference TRBV28 and TRBJ2-5, is DVKVTQSSRYLVKRTGEKVFLECVQDMDHENMFWYRQDPGLGLRLIYFSYDVKMKEKGDIPEGYSVSREKKERFSLILESASTNQTSMYLCASSLGPYQETQYFGPGTRLLVL.

V usage is TRBV7-8 and J usage is TRBJ1-1; tentatively, D is TRBD1 (6 bases). Germline V gene sequence: CDR1 SGHVS, CDR2 FQNEAQ. V lost 2 bases and J lost 1, with 8 bases in between. The CDR3 totals 14 residues. CDR3 bases: TGTGCCAGCAGCTTACACAGGGAGAACACTGAAGCTTTCTTT. Its protein product is CASSLHRENTEAFF.

This rearrangement joins TRBV28 to TRBJ2-2, with 10 nucleotides matching TRBD1. Germline-derived CDR1 and CDR2 are MDHEN and SYDVKM. Unmatched junction bases numbered 5, after V lost 4 bases and J lost 6 bases. The CDR3 is 15 amino acids. The CDR3 DNA reads as TGTGCCAGCAGTTCCCCGACAGGGGGCTCCGGGGAGCTGTTTTTT. It specifies CASSSPTGGSGELFF.

The chain combines TRBV7-6 with TRBJ2-1; D is unclear. This CDR3 contains 13 residues. Per germline, CDR1 SGHVS and CDR2 FNYEAQ. Trimming shortened V by 0 bases and J by 5 bases, and 5 bases separated the two germline ends. CDR3 in DNA: TGTGCCAGCAGCTTAGCGCGAAACAATGAGCAGTTCTTC. Translating gives CASSLARNNEQFF. The complete variable domain, with remaining parts taken from reference TRBV7-6 and TRBJ2-1, reads GAGVSQSPRYKVTKRGQDVALRCDPISGHVSLYWYRQALGQGPEFLTYFNYEAQQDKSGLPNDRFSAERPEGSISTLTIQRTEQRDSAMYRCASSLARNNEQFFGPGTRLTVL.

The chain has TRBV7-2 and TRBJ2-3, with 10 bases fitting TRBD2. CDR1 and CDR2 from the germline V gene are SGHTA and FQGNSA. V shed 5 bases, J shed 5 bases, and the junction held 13 bases outside the gene matches. The CDR3 is 17 amino acids. The CDR3 spells CASSLEGAGGLRDTQYF. The CDR3 DNA follows: TGTGCCAGCAGCCTGGAGGGAGCGGGGGGGCTCAGAGATACGCAGTATTTT.

The DNA of the CDR3 is TGTGCCTGGAGTCAACAGGGTTCTCAGCCCCAGCATTTT. Encoded protein: CAWSQQGSQPQHF. The chain employs TRBV30 and TRBJ1-5, with TRBD1 as a possible D gene (6 bases). V lost 2 bases to trimming and J lost 6 bases, with 11 bases between them. The germline V gene encodes CDR1 GTSNPN and CDR2 SVGIG (reference sequence). The CDR3 extends over 13 amino acids.

This clone has more than one count but fewer than ten. The chain is built from TRBV5-6 and TRBJ2-4; 8 nucleotides match TRBD1. The CDR3 is 16 amino acids. Trimming at V came to 2 bases and at J to 3 bases, leaving 7 bases not matched to a gene. Germline CDR1 reads SGHDT; CDR2 reads YYEEEE. As DNA, the CDR3 is TGTGCCAGCAGCTTTATATCAGGGGGCGGCAAAAACATTCAGTACTTC. Translated, it gives CASSFISGGGKNIQYF.

Only a few counts were recorded for this clone. The chain has TRBV2 and TRBJ2-3, with unresolved D. The CDR3 has 14 amino acids. Trimming stripped 5 bases from V and 2 bases from J, with 11 bases between. The V gene's germline CDR1 is SNHLY and CDR2 FYNNEI. This CDR3 reads CASSSDRYTDTQYF. The CDR3 nucleotides are TGTGCCAGCAGTTCAGACCGGTACACAGATACGCAGTATTTT.

The genes are TRBV7-9 and TRBJ2-2, with D tentatively TRBD2 (5 bases). Trimming cost V 10 bases and J 5 bases, with 17 bases left between them. The CDR3 covers 14 residues. Germline-derived CDR1 and CDR2 are SEHNR and FQNEAQ (reference sequence). Written as DNA, the CDR3 is TGTGCCACACCTATCACCGGCGGGACCGGGGAGCTGTTTTTT. It is translated as CATPITGGTGELFF. The entire variable domain, with the rest obtained from reference TRBV7-9 and TRBJ2-2, is as follows: DTGVSQNPRHKITKRGQNVTFRCDPISEHNRLYWYRQTLGQGPEFLTYFQNEAQLEKSRLLSDRFSAERPKGSFSTLEIQRTEQGDSAMYLCATPITGGTGELFFGEGSRLTVL.

The V gene is TRBV4-3, the J gene TRBJ2-1; D may correspond to TRBD1 or TRBD2 (5 bases each). The V end lost 4 bases, the J end lost 5 bases, and 15 bases lay between the germline ends. The germline gives CDR1 LGHNA, CDR2 YSLEER. The CDR3 has 15 residues. CDR3 in DNA: TGCGCCAGCAGCCCTAGCCTGGGACCTGACAATGAGCAGTTCTTC. It translates to CASSPSLGPDNEQFF.

The J gene is TRBJ2-7, the V gene TRBV2; D gene ambiguous. This CDR3 spans 15 amino acids. Trimming shortened V by 5 bases and J by 0 bases, and 14 bases separated the two germline ends. CDR1 is SNHLY, CDR2 FYNNEI, per germline. CDR3 DNA sequence: TGTGCCAGCAGTCCTACCCGGGCGAGCTCCTACGAGCAGTACTTC. Translating gives CASSPTRASSYEQYF.

This rearrangement joins TRBV2 to TRBJ1-5; D is unclear. Germline assignment: CDR1 SNHLY and CDR2 FYNNEI. Trimming removed 6 bases from V and 4 bases from J, with 7 bases in between. The CDR3 runs 12 residues. CDR3 sequence reads: CASRTKNQPQHF. The CDR3 DNA reads TGTGCCAGCAGAACGAAAAATCAGCCCCAGCATTTT.

The chain is built from TRBV28 and TRBJ1-5; TRBD1 is a possible D gene (5 bases). From germline, CDR1 is MDHEN and CDR2 SYDVKM. V was cut by 3 bases and J by 2 bases, with 11 bases left in between. This CDR3 comprises 15 residues. The CDR3 region is CASSLKSGRNQPQHF. CDR3 DNA: TGTGCCAGCAGTTTGAAATCGGGGCGCAATCAGCCCCAGCATTTT. The whole variable domain, filled in from reference TRBV28 and TRBJ1-5, reads DVKVTQSSRYLVKRTGEKVFLECVQDMDHENMFWYRQDPGLGLRLIYFSYDVKMKEKGDIPEGYSVSREKKERFSLILESASTNQTSMYLCASSLKSGRNQPQHFGDGTRLSIL.

This clone occurred a few times. This chain uses TRBV28 with TRBJ2-7; D unclear. The germline gives CDR1 MDHEN, CDR2 SYDVKM. V lost 8 bases, J lost 5 bases, and 10 bases lay in between. The CDR3 is made up of 11 amino acids. CDR3 loop: CASHSRNEQYF. CDR3 bases: TGTGCCAGCCACTCTCGGAACGAGCAGTACTTC.

This clone has only a few counts. The chain recombines TRBV5-1 with TRBJ2-5; D ambiguous. Germline-derived CDR1 and CDR2 are SGHRS and YFSETQ. V lost 0 bases, J lost 2 bases, and 14 bases lay in between. This CDR3 spans 16 amino acids. CDR3: CASSLAGSLKQETQYF. The CDR3 bases are TGCGCCAGCAGCTTGGCCGGTAGCTTAAAACAAGAGACCCAGTACTTC.

A few counts support this clone. The V and J genes are TRBV2 and TRBJ1-2, with a tentative D call TRBD1 (5 bases). CDR1 SNHLY and CDR2 FYNNEI come from the germline V gene. This CDR3 is 15 amino acids long. V lost 3 bases to trimming and J lost 7 bases, with 18 bases between them. CDR3 protein: CASSERGGARAGYTF. The CDR3 DNA follows: TGTGCCAGCAGTGAGAGGGGTGGAGCTCGTGCTGGCTACACCTTC. Full variable domain (outside the CDR3, taken from reference TRBV2 and TRBJ1-2): EPEVTQTPSHQVTQMGQEVILRCVPISNHLYFYWYRQILGQKVEFLVSFYNNEISEKSEIFDDQFSVERPDGSNFTLKIRSTKLEDSAMYFCASSERGGARAGYTFGSGTRLTVV.

The DNA of the CDR3 is TGTGCCAGCAGTTTCCTCGGCAATGAGCAGTTCTTC. Translation: CASSFLGNEQFF. This chain connects TRBV6-5 to TRBJ2-1, with unresolved D. The ends were cut back, 4 bases at V and 6 bases at J, with 7 bases in the middle. Germline loops: CDR1 MNHEY, CDR2 SVGAGI. The CDR3 loop spans 12 amino acids.

This clone was seen a few times. This chain uses TRBV28 with TRBJ2-7; no clear D. This CDR3 contains 15 residues. CDR1 MDHEN and CDR2 SYDVKM come from the germline V gene. V was cut by 0 bases and J by 1 base, with 10 bases left in between. The chain's CDR3 is CASSLWVGGSYEQYF. The CDR3 bases are TGTGCCAGCAGTTTATGGGTGGGCGGATCCTACGAGCAGTACTTC. The full variable domain, its missing parts supplied by reference TRBV28 and TRBJ2-7, is DVKVTQSSRYLVKRTGEKVFLECVQDMDHENMFWYRQDPGLGLRLIYFSYDVKMKEKGDIPEGYSVSREKKERFSLILESASTNQTSMYLCASSLWVGGSYEQYFGPGTRLTVT.